The TCR beta chain described here comes from a study of T cells in Graves' hyperthyroidism and ophthalmopathy (dated 2019 in TCRdb). About the investigation overall: Peripheral blood was sampled at the time of initial diagnosis, prior to any treatment. TCR V-J signatures able to tell the groups apart were searched for in a discovery cohort of about a hundred patients, of whom roughly 42 had Graves' ophthalmopathy and 57 had stable Graves' hyperthyroidism. Whether ophthalmopathy could be predicted prospectively was tested in an independent validation cohort made up of 18 to 20 hyperthyroidism patients plus 17 patients who later progressed to ophthalmopathy. For training and testing, the roughly 97 patients in the discovery cohort were randomly divided in a 7:3 ratio. Thyroid tissue and blood T-cell repertoires from about six Graves' hyperthyroidism patients were also compared in the study. After blood sampling, hyperthyroidism patients were treated with methimazole at a starting dose of 30 mg daily, and ophthalmopathy patients were treated with high-dose intravenous methylprednisolone. According to the paper, TCR Vbeta CDR3 sequencing was carried out on 135 peripheral blood samples, which came from under 50 ophthalmopathy, around 74 hyperthyroidism and 17 progressor patients.

The CDR3 starts with the cysteine, ends with the phenylalanine, and has 15 residues. Only the CDR3 portion is preserved as DNA: 45 bases, with reading frame beginning at the first base. CDR1 and CDR2 (SGHRS, YFSETQ) derive from the germline V gene. Deletion took 4 bases off V and 4 bases off J, with a span of 17 bases between the germline ends. Stable Graves' hyperthyroidism was defined as no progression to ophthalmopathy during 18 months of follow-up. Hyperthyroidism patients were aged 18 to 65 years and newly diagnosed, with disease duration of less than 2 months. Patients with uncontrolled infections, other autoimmune diseases, pregnancy or lactation were excluded. Diagnoses relied on clinical symptoms, serum thyroxine and TRAb, thyroid ultrasound and orbital computed tomography. PBMCs were separated from roughly 9.3 ml of fresh peripheral blood using Ficoll-Paque density gradient centrifugation. Trizol reagent was used to extract total RNA, and RNA quality was then checked on an Agilent 2100 Bioanalyzer.

Results and caveats for the whole study, not just this receptor: In validation, progression to ophthalmopathy was predicted by the model with about 70% sensitivity and about 72% specificity, a median of approximately 7.1 months before onset. No statistical method was used to fix the sample size in advance, and group allocation was not hidden from the investigators. In cross-validation, a model built on a 13 V-J signature told ophthalmopathy apart from stable hyperthyroidism with over 85% sensitivity and around 84% specificity, and in testing the same model reached 80%/75%. Blood samples also contained most of the expanded thyroid clonotypes (frequency above 0.001), which suggests that blood repertoires may reflect thyroid immune responses.

Concerning this clonotype: Its cognate antigen has yet to be identified. One base away there is no much larger clone; base qualities are not given.

TCR beta CDR3 regions were amplified from RNA transcripts. The first round of RT-PCR for the TCR CDR3 was performed with the HTBI primer set and the Qiagen OneStep RT-PCR kit. Libraries were constructed in a second round of multiplex PCR, after which size selection and purification were carried out. The libraries were sequenced on an Illumina HiSeq2000 using paired-end 100 bp reads. In the paper's pipeline: SOAPnuke was used to process the raw data, with reads discarded if the reads contained adapters or uncalled bases, had a mean Phred below 15, or lacked an exact constant-primer or identifier match. COPE v1.2.5 was used to merge high-quality paired reads, and clonotypes were defined as unique nucleotide sequences. Clonotypes were aligned to IMGT TRBV, TRBD and TRBJ reference segments using MiTCR v1.1. Analysis was restricted to V-J combinations with a frequency above 0.0001, which covered roughly 99% of repertoires. A TCS score was defined as the ratio between F50 (clonal expansion) and ExV (chaos), using BLOSUM62-based TCRdist between CDR3 peptides within each V-J. Welch's t-statistics and random forest reduced several hundred V-J features to 10 to 15, which were used in a naive Bayes classifier (R e1071). TCRdb handled the public reads itself, with Q25 trimming in fastp and clone calling in MiXCR, and kept productive beta chains. Identical CDR3 proteins give one entry, which carries the most common genes and DNA. Here the V and J calls rest on TCRdb's processing, not on the authors' analysis. The sample yields about 550,000 distinct CDR3 sequences; 20% were counted once. Of the sample, roughly 29% falls within the top ten clones.

Sequenced material: blood. The sequence came from a man aged 18 to 29 with Graves' hyperthyroidism. This chain is built from TRBV5-1 and TRBJ2-5; the D gene is possibly TRBD1 or TRBD2, with 5 bases matching each. This receptor has the CDR3 CASSTSGTPGETQYF. The sequenced DNA is TGCGCCAGCAGCACATCCGGGACGCCCGGAGAGACCCAGTACTTC.